This TCR beta chain was recovered during a study of response to subunit inactivated influenza vaccine. The CDR3 length is 17 residues. Germline V CDR1 and CDR2: MNHEY, SVGEGT. V lost 2 bases to trimming and J lost 0 bases, with 15 bases between them. TCRdb reprocessed the RT-PCR reads via MiXCR and lists one record per CDR3 protein. The table shows 450,000 to 700,000 distinct CDR3 sequences, with less than 15% occurring only once. Material: PBMCs from blood, obtained about 12 days after vaccination. The TCR was taken from a man between 45 and 60 years old who received an inactivated influenza vaccine. The chain combines TRBV6-2 or TRBV6-3 with TRBJ2-3; possible D gene TRBD1, 6 bases. DNA for the CDR3: TGTGCCAGCAGTTACCTTGGGACACCCGATAGCACAGATACGCAGTATTTT. Protein: CASSYLGTPDSTDTQYF.